The 24 T cell receptor beta chains presented below share a single source sample, sequenced in a study of neurological immune-mediated disorders. TCRdb independently ran MiXCR on the 5' RACE reads; one entry per CDR3 protein. The sample holds more than 60,000 distinct CDR3 sequences, 3.5% to 4.5% seen once. The sequenced sample consisted of PBMCs. All receptors derive from a woman aged 45 to 65 with multiple sclerosis.

There are many counts of this clonotype. This chain's CDR3 is CASSFPKDRANTGELFF. In nucleotides, the CDR3 is TGTGCCAGCAGCTTCCCCAAGGACAGGGCAAACACCGGGGAGCTGTTTTTT. The gene calls are TRBV7-9 and TRBJ2-2; 8 bases agree with TRBD1. The germline V gene has CDR1 SEHNR and CDR2 FQNEAQ (reference sequence). The CDR3 contains 17 residues. Trimming removed 3 bases from V and 2 bases from J; junction bases left unmatched: 8.

This clonotype was counted between two and nine times. The chain recombines TRBV4-1 with TRBJ2-1; TRBD1 aligns across 9 bases. The CDR3 runs to 14 residues. The V segment lost 4 bases and the J segment 5 bases; nucleotides outside the gene matches: 3. Germline CDR1 MGHRA, CDR2 YSYEKL. DNA of the CDR3: TGCGCCAGCAGCCGCCGGGACAGGGACAATGAGCAGTTCTTC. Its translation: CASSRRDRDNEQFF.

This clonotype was recorded at least ten times. The chain combines TRBV5-1 with TRBJ1-4; possibly TRBD1 for D (5 bases). Between the trimmed V and J ends, which lost 5 bases and 8 bases, there was a span of 22 bases. Per germline, CDR1 SGHRS and CDR2 YFSETQ. This CDR3 spans 16 amino acids. DNA for the CDR3: TGCGCCAGCAGGAACGGGGACTCCGCCCGAGGGGAAAAACTGTTTTTT. Amino acids: CASRNGDSARGEKLFF. Supplemented by reference TRBV5-1 and TRBJ1-4, the full variable domain reads KAGVTQTPRYLIKTRGQQVTLSCSPISGHRSVSWYQQTPGQGLQFLFEYFSETQRNKGNFPGRFSGRQFSNSRSEMNVSTLELGDSALYLCASRNGDSARGEKLFFGSGTQLSVL.

This clonotype came up many times. The chain carries TRBV20-1 and TRBJ2-7; TRBD2 aligns across 13 bases. The CDR3 contains 16 residues. Germline CDR1 and CDR2: DFQATT and SNEGSKA (reference sequence). Trimming removed 2 bases from V and 3 bases from J; junction bases left unmatched: 7. CDR3 residues: CSARSPRTSGSYEQYF. The CDR3 DNA reads as TGCAGTGCTAGATCCCCACGGACTAGCGGGAGCTACGAGCAGTACTTC.

In this sample, this clonotype turned up many times. The chain employs TRBV13 and TRBJ2-7; D perhaps matches TRBD2 (7 bases). Deletions cut 4 bases from V and 2 bases from J, with 18 bases between. Germline CDR1 and CDR2: PRHDT and FYEKMQ (reference sequence). CDR3 length: 16 amino acids. CDR3 nucleotide sequence: TGTGCCAGCAGCTCAGGTGGGCGGGGGCGGACCTACGAGCAGTACTTC. This gives the protein CASSSGGRGRTYEQYF. Looking up the rest from reference TRBV13 and TRBJ2-7 gives the full variable domain: AAGVIQSPRHLIKEKRETATLKCYPIPRHDTVYWYQQGPGQDPQFLISFYEKMQSDKGSIPDRFSAQQFSDYHSELNMSSLELGDSALYFCASSSGGRGRTYEQYFGPGTRLTVT.

The sample holds many counts of this clonotype. The chain uses TRBV20-1 and TRBJ2-7, with TRBD2 matching 12 bases. J was trimmed by 2 bases and V by 5 bases; bases with no gene match: 7. Germline CDR1 DFQATT, CDR2 SNEGSKA (reference sequence). The CDR3 spans 15 residues. The chain's CDR3 is CSAGGTSGLTYEQYF. The CDR3 DNA reads as TGCAGTGCTGGGGGGACTAGCGGGCTTACCTACGAGCAGTACTTC.

There are many counts of this clonotype. The V and J genes are TRBV12-3 or TRBV12-4 and TRBJ1-6, with a weak D call TRBD1 (6 bases). This CDR3 is 14 amino acids long. Deletions cut 2 bases from V and 6 bases from J, with 8 bases between. In DNA, the CDR3 is TGTGCCAGCAGTTTAACAGGGCCTAATTCACCCCTCCACTTT. As protein: CASSLTGPNSPLHF.

This clonotype was seen many times. V and J are TRBV12-3 or TRBV12-4 and TRBJ1-5; D uncertain. With 3 bases removed from V and 5 bases from J, the gap between germline ends came to 14 bases. The CDR3 runs to 15 residues. CDR3 amino acids: CASSFRSPKYQPQHF. The CDR3 DNA reads as TGTGCCAGCAGTTTTCGTTCGCCCAAATATCAGCCCCAGCATTTT.

This clonotype appeared a few times. V gene TRBV7-9 combines with J gene TRBJ1-6, with TRBD1 matching 9 bases. The length of the CDR3 is 15 residues. CDR1 SEHNR and CDR2 FQNEAQ come from the germline V gene (reference sequence). V dropped 5 bases and J dropped 9; count of bases not matched to a gene: 8. The CDR3 loop is CASSQTGTGSSPLHF. CDR3 nucleotide sequence: TGTGCCAGCAGCCAAACCGGGACAGGGAGTTCACCCCTCCACTTT.

In this sample, this clonotype turned up many times. The chain has TRBV7-8 and TRBJ1-2; D remains ambiguous. The CDR3 extends over 13 amino acids. Germline V gene sequence: CDR1 SGHVS, CDR2 FQNEAQ. V lost 1 base to trimming and J lost 12 bases, with 15 bases between them. Here the CDR3 reads CASSLGVYSENTF. CDR3 bases: TGTGCCAGCAGCTTAGGGGTGTACAGTGAAAACACCTTC.

This clonotype was seen repeatedly, ten times or more. The rearrangement joins TRBV12-3 or TRBV12-4 to TRBJ2-7; a possible D gene is TRBD2 (5 bases). The V and J ends lost 5 bases and 1 base respectively, with 12 bases between them. This CDR3 region has 14 residues. CDR3 amino acids: CASSVGLVSYEQYF. The DNA for the CDR3 is TGTGCCAGCAGTGTAGGACTGGTTTCCTACGAGCAGTACTTC.

This clonotype has at least ten counts. The V call is TRBV20-1, the J call TRBJ2-7; D unclear. Germline CDR1 and CDR2: DFQATT and SNEGSKA (reference sequence). Trimming pared 3 bases from V and 2 bases from J, leaving 14 bases between. The CDR3 sequence is 14 residues long. The CDR3, as DNA: TGCAGTGCTAGTCGGCCGGTCCACCCCTACGAGCAGTACTTC. Translating gives CSASRPVHPYEQYF.

This chain uses TRBV19 with TRBJ1-1, with no clear D. Germline CDR1 and CDR2: LNHDA and SQIVND (reference sequence). This CDR3 is 14 amino acids long. The V end was cut by 5 bases, the J end by 1 base, with 11 bases between. CDR3 loop: CASSLRPGNTEAFF. CDR3 nucleotides: TGTGCCAGTAGTTTACGACCGGGGAACACTGAAGCTTTCTTT.

This clonotype was seen at least ten times. This chain links TRBV7-8 with TRBJ2-7; D is unclear. From germline, CDR1 is SGHVS and CDR2 FQNEAQ. Trimming shortened V by 5 bases and J by 7 bases, and 12 bases separated the two germline ends. This CDR3 has 12 amino acids. The CDR3: CASSTRWGEQYF. The CDR3 nucleotides are TGTGCCAGCAGCACCAGGTGGGGAGAGCAGTACTTC.

Many counts were recorded for this clonotype. V gene TRBV5-6 combines with J gene TRBJ2-5; 7 nucleotides agree with TRBD1. CDR3 length: 17 amino acids. Looked up from germline, CDR1 is SGHDT and CDR2 is YYEEEE. Trimming cost V 2 bases and J 5 bases; bases outside gene matches: 15. CDR3 region: CASSFGATSDRVETQYF. CDR3 in DNA: TGTGCCAGCAGCTTCGGGGCTACATCCGACAGGGTGGAGACCCAGTACTTC.

This clonotype was seen repeatedly, ten times or more. The chain employs TRBV5-1 and TRBJ2-2; possibly TRBD2 for D (6 bases). The germline V gene encodes CDR1 SGHRS and CDR2 YFSETQ. This CDR3 region has 16 residues. V shed 4 bases and J shed 1 base, with 14 bases lying between them. For the CDR3, the DNA is TGCGCCAGCAGCCCGCTAGGAGCGGGGAACACCGGGGAGCTGTTTTTT. This encodes CASSPLGAGNTGELFF.

Ten or more counts support this clonotype. The chain has TRBV4-3 and TRBJ2-7, with D tentatively TRBD2 (6 bases). Per the germline V gene, CDR1 is LGHNA and CDR2 is YSLEER. The CDR3 covers 16 residues. With 0 bases removed from V and 0 bases from J, the gap between germline ends came to 12 bases. The CDR3 nucleotides read TGCGCCAGCAGCCAAGATGCGGGGCGGATCTCCTACGAGCAGTACTTC. It encodes CASSQDAGRISYEQYF.

This clonotype has at least ten counts. The rearrangement links TRBV7-2 to TRBJ2-5; tentative D call: TRBD2 (6 bases). V was cut by 5 bases and J by 2 bases, with 12 bases left in between. Germline CDR1 SGHTA, CDR2 FQGNSA. This CDR3 spans 14 amino acids. CDR3 sequence (DNA): TGTGCCAGCAGCCCGACCGGGACTCAAGAGACCCAGTACTTC. Residues: CASSPTGTQETQYF. The whole variable domain, filled in from reference TRBV7-2 and TRBJ2-5, reads GAGVSQSPSNKVTEKGKDVELRCDPISGHTALYWYRQSLGQGLEFLIYFQGNSAPDKSGLPSDRFSAERTGGSVSTLTIQRTQQEDSAVYLCASSPTGTQETQYFGPGTRLLVL.

This clonotype was detected ten times or more. The chain combines TRBV5-6 with TRBJ1-3; the D is unclear. CDR1 is SGHDT, CDR2 YYEEEE, per germline. The V gene lost 2 bases and the J gene lost 0 bases, with 12 bases spanning the gap. This CDR3 has 16 amino acids. CDR3 nucleotides: TGTGCCAGCAGCTTTGGCCCCGCGGCCTCTGGAAACACCATATATTTT. Amino acid sequence: CASSFGPAASGNTIYF.

This clonotype was detected ten times or more. V is TRBV6-5 and J is TRBJ2-1, with TRBD2 matching over 7 bases. The CDR3 has 14 amino acids. Unmatched junction bases numbered 5, after V lost 4 bases and J lost 5 bases. Per the germline V gene, CDR1 is MNHEY and CDR2 is SVGAGI. The CDR3 spells CASSLRGLHNEQFF. CDR3 bases: TGTGCCAGCAGTTTACGGGGACTACACAATGAGCAGTTCTTC.

This clonotype appeared many times. This chain uses TRBV3-1 with TRBJ2-1; 8 nucleotides line up with TRBD1. The CDR3 runs 14 residues. In germline, CDR1 is LGHDT, CDR2 YNNKEL (reference sequence). The J segment lost 14 bases and the V segment lost 4 bases, leaving 13 bases of the junction unmatched. CDR3 protein: CASSPKMGQVGKFF. Here the CDR3 DNA reads TGTGCCAGCAGCCCGAAGATGGGACAGGTCGGAAAGTTCTTC.

This clonotype was picked up many times. The chain has TRBV14 and TRBJ2-3; 10 positions agree with TRBD2. Trimming removed 1 base from V and 3 bases from J; junction bases left unmatched: 7. This CDR3 has 17 residues. CDR1 is SGHDN, CDR2 FVKESK, per germline. The CDR3 DNA reads TGTGCCAGCAGCCAAGTATATGGACTAGCGGAGACAGATACGCAGTATTTT. It is translated as CASSQVYGLAETDTQYF.

This clonotype has ten or more counts. The chain combines TRBV7-2 with TRBJ2-3; maybe TRBD2 (6 bases). Germline CDR1 reads SGHTA; CDR2 reads FQGNSA. The CDR3 sequence is 14 residues long. V dropped 4 bases and J dropped 3 bases, with 11 bases sitting between them. CDR3 sequence: CASSSRRGTDTQYF. CDR3 DNA: TGTGCCAGCAGCTCACGGCGGGGAACAGATACGCAGTATTTT.

This clonotype was seen ten or more times. The DNA for the CDR3 is TGCAGTGCCCGCCAAGAGACCCAGTACTTC. As protein: CSARQETQYF. The V call is TRBV20-1, the J call TRBJ2-5; D uncertain. The CDR3 is made up of 10 amino acids. CDR1 is DFQATT, CDR2 SNEGSKA, per germline (reference sequence). The germline V and J ends were trimmed by 6 bases and 1 base, with 3 bases remaining between them.